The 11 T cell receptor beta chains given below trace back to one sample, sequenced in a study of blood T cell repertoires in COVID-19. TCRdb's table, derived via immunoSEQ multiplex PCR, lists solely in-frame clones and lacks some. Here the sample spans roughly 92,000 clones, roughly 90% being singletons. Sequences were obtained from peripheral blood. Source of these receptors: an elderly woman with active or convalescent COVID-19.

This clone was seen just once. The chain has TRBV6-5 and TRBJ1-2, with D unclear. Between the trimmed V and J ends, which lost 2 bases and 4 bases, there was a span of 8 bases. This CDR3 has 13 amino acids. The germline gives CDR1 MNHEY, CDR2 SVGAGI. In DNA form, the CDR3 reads TGTGCCAGCAGTTACCACAGAACCTATGGCTACACCTTC. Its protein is CASSYHRTYGYTF.

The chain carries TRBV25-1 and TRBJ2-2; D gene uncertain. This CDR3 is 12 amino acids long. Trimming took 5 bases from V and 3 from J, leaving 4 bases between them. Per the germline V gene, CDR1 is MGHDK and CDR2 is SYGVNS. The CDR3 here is CASSPDTGELFF. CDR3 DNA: TGTGCCAGCAGTCCAGACACCGGGGAGCTGTTTTTT.

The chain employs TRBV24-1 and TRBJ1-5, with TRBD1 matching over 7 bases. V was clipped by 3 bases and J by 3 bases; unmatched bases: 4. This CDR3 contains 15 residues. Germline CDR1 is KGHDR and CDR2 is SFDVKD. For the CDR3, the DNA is TGTGCCACCAGTGATGGGGGACAGTTCAATCAGCCCCAGCATTTT. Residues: CATSDGGQFNQPQHF.

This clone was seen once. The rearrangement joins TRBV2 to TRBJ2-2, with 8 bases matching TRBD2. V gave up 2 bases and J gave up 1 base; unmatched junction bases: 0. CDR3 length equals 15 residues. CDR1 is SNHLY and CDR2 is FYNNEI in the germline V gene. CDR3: CASSETSGNTGELFF. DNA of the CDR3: TGTGCCAGCAGTGAAACTAGCGGGAACACCGGGGAGCTGTTTTTT.

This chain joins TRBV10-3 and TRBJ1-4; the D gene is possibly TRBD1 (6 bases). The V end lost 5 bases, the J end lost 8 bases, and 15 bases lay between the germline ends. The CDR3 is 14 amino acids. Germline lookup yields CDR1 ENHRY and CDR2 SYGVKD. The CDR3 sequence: CAISKDSLVEKLFF. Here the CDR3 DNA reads TGTGCCATCAGTAAGGACAGTTTGGTAGAAAAACTGTTTTTT.

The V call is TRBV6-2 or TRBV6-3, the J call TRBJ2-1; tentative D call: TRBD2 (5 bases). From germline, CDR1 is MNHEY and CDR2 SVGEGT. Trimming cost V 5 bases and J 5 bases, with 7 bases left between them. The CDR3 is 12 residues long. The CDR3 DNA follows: TGTGCCAGCAGTGTACTAGACAATGAGCAGTTCTTC. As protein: CASSVLDNEQFF.

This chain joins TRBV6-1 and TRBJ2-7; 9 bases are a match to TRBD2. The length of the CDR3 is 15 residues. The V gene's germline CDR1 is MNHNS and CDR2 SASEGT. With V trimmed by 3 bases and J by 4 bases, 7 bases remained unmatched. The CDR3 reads CASSDGLARMYEQYF. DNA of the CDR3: TGTGCCAGCAGTGATGGACTAGCGAGAATGTACGAGCAGTACTTC.

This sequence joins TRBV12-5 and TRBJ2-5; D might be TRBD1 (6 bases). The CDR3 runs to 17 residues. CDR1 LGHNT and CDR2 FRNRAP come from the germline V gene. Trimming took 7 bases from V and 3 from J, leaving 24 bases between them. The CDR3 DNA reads TGTGCTAGTGCCAATGGACAGAAACAGCCTCCAGAAGAGACCCAGTACTTC. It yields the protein CASANGQKQPPEETQYF.

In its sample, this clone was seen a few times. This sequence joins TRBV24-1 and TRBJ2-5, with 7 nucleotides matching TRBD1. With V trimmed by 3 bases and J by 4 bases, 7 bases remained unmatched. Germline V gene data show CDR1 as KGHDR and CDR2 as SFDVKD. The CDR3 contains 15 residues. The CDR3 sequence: CATSDPRQGVETQYF. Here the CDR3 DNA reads TGTGCCACCAGTGATCCCCGACAGGGAGTAGAGACCCAGTACTTC.

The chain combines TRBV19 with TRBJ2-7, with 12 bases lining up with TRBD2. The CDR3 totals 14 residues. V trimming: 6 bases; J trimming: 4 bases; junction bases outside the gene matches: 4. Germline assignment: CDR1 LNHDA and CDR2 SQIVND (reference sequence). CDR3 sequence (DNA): TGTGCCAGTAGACTAGCGGGAGGCGCTTACGAGCAGTACTTC. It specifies CASRLAGGAYEQYF.

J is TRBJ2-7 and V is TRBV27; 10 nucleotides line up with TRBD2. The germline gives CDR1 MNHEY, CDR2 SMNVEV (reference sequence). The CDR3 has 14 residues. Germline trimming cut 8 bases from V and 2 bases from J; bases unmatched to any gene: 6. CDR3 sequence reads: CASLSGRAPYEQYF. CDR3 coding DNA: TGTGCCAGCCTCAGCGGGAGGGCGCCCTACGAGCAGTACTTC.